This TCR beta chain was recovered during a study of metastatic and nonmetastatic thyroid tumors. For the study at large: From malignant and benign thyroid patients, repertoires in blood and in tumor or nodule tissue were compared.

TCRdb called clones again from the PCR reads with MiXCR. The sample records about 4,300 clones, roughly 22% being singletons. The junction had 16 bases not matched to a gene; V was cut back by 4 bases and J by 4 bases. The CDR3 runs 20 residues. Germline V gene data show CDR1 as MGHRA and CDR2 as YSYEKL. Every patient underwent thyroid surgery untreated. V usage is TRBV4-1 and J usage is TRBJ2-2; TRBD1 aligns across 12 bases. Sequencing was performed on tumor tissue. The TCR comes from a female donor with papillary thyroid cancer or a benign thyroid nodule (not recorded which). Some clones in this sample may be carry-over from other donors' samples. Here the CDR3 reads CASSRMPILGGQGATGELFF. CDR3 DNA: TGCGCCAGCAGCCGCATGCCCATCCTGGGGGGACAGGGGGCCACCGGGGAGCTGTTTTTT.